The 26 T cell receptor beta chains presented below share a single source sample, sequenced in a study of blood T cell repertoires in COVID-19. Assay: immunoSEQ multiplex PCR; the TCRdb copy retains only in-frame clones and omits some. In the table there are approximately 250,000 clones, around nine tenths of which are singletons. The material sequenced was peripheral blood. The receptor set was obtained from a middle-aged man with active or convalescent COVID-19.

In DNA, the CDR3 is TGTGCCACCAGTGGTAACAGGGGGTTCAACTATGGCTACACCTTC. It specifies CATSGNRGFNYGYTF. The V and J genes are TRBV24-1 and TRBJ1-2; 8 bases are a match to TRBD1. This CDR3 region has 15 residues. Trimming cost V 5 bases and J 2 bases; bases outside gene matches: 6. CDR1 is KGHDR, CDR2 SFDVKD, per germline.

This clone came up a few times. The CDR3 region has the DNA TGTGCCATCAGGCCGGGACAGGGCGTCACCGGGGAGCTGTTTTTT. It codes for CAIRPGQGVTGELFF. The chain carries TRBV10-3 and TRBJ2-2; 9 nucleotides match TRBD1. Germline assignment: CDR1 ENHRY and CDR2 SYGVKD. J gave up 4 bases and V 6 bases, and 6 bases lay outside the gene matches. The CDR3 runs 15 residues.

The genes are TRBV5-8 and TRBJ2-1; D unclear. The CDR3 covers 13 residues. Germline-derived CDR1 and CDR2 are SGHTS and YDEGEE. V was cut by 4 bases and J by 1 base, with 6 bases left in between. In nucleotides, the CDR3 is TGTGCCAGCAGCCCCGGGTCCTACAATGAGCAGTTCTTC. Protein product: CASSPGSYNEQFF.

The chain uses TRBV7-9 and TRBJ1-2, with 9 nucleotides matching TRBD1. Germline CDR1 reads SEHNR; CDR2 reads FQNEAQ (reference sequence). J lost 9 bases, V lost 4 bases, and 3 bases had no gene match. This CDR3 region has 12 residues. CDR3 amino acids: CASSYGTGSYTF. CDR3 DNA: TGTGCCAGCAGCTACGGGACAGGGAGCTACACCTTC.

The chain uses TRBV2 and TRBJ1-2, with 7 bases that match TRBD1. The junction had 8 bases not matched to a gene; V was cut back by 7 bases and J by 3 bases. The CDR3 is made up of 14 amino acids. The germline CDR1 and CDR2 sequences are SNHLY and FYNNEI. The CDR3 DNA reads TGTGCCAGCACCCAGGGGGAAGGCTACTATGGCTACACCTTC. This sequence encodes CASTQGEGYYGYTF.

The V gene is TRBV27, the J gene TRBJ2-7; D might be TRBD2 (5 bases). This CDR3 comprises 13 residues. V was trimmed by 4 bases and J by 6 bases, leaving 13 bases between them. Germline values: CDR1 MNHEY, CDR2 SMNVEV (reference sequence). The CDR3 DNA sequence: TGTGCCAGCAGTTCCGGACTCGTCCGCGAGCAGTACTTC. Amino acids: CASSSGLVREQYF.

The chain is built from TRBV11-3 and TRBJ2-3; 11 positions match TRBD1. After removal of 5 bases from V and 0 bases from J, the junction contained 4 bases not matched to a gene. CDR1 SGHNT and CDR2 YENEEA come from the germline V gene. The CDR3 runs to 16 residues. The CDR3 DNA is TGTGCCAGCAGCCCCGGGACAGGGGGTAGCACAGATACGCAGTATTTT. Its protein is CASSPGTGGSTDTQYF.

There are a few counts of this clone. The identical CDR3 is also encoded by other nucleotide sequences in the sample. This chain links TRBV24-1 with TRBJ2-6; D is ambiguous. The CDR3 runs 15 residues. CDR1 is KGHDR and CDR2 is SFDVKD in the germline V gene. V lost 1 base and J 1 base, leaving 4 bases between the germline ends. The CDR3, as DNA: TGTGCCACCAGTGATTTACGGTCTGGGGCCAACGTCCTGACTTTC. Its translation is CATSDLRSGANVLTF.

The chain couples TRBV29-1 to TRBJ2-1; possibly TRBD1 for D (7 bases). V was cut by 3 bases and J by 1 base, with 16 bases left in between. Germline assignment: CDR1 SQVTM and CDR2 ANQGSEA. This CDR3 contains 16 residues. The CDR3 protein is CSVEPSPGGSYNEQFF. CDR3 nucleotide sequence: TGCAGCGTTGAGCCCAGCCCAGGGGGGTCCTACAATGAGCAGTTCTTC.

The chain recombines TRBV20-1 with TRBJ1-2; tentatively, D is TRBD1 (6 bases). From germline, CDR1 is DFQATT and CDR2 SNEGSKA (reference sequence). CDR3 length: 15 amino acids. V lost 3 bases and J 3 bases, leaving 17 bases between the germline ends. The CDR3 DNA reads TGCAGTGCTAGTTACCCTCCCAGGGGTGACTATGGCTACACCTTC. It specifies CSASYPPRGDYGYTF.

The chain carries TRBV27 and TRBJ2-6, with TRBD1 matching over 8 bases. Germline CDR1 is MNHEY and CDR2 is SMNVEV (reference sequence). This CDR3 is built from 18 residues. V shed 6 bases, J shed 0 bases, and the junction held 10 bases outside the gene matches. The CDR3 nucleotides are TGTGCCAGCAGAACCGGGACAGGCTTCCTCTCTGGGGCCAACGTCCTGACTTTC. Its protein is CASRTGTGFLSGANVLTF.

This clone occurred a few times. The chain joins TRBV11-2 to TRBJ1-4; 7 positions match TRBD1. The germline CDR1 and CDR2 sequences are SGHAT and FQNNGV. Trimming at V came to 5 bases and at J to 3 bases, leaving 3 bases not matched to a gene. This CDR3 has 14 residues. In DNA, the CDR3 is TGTGCCAGCAGCACGACAGGGTCTAATGAAAAACTGTTTTTT. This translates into CASSTTGSNEKLFF. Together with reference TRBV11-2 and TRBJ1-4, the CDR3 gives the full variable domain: EAGVAQSPRYKIIEKRQSVAFWCNPISGHATLYWYQQILGQGPKLLIQFQNNGVVDDSQLPKDRFSAERLKGVDSTLKIQPAKLEDSAVYLCASSTTGSNEKLFFGSGTQLSVL.

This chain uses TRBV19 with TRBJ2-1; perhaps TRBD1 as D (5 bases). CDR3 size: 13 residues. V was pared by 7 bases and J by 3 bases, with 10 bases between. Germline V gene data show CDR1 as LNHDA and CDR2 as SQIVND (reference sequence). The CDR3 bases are TGTGCCAGTACGCGGCAGGGCTACAATGAGCAGTTCTTC. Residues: CASTRQGYNEQFF.

CDR3 protein: CASSPGTGRLETQYF. The CDR3, as DNA: TGTGCCAGCAGCCCCGGGACAGGGAGATTAGAGACCCAGTACTTC. This chain uses TRBV11-3 with TRBJ2-5, with TRBD1 matching 9 bases. The CDR3 length is 15 residues. Germline assignment: CDR1 SGHNT and CDR2 YENEEA. The ends lost 5 bases at V and 4 bases at J; junction bases unmatched: 8.

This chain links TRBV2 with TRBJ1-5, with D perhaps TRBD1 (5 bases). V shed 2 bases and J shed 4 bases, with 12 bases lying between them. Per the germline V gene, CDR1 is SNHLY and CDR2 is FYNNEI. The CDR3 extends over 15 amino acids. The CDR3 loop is CASSERRGGNQPQHF. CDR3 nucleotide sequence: TGTGCCAGCAGTGAAAGGCGGGGCGGGAATCAGCCCCAGCATTTT.

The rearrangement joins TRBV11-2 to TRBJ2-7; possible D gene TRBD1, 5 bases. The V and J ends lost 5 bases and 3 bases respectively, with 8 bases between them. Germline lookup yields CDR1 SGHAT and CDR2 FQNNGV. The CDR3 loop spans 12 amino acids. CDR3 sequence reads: CASSPQGYEQYF. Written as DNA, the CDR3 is TGTGCCAGCAGCCCCCAGGGCTACGAGCAGTACTTC.

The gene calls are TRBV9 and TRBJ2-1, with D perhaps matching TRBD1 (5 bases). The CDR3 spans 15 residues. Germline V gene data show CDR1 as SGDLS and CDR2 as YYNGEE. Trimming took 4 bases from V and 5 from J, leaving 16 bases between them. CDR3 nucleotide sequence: TGTGCCAGCAGCATAACGGACACCCCAAACAATGAGCAGTTCTTC. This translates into CASSITDTPNNEQFF.

The CDR3 here is CASSRRGQATNEKLFF. As DNA, the CDR3 is TGTGCCAGCAGCCGTCGAGGACAGGCAACTAATGAAAAACTGTTTTTT. The chain uses TRBV5-6 and TRBJ1-4; 7 nucleotides agree with TRBD1. The CDR3 is 16 residues long. Germline loops: CDR1 SGHDT, CDR2 YYEEEE. V lost 4 bases to trimming and J lost 0 bases; unmatched junction nucleotides: 6.

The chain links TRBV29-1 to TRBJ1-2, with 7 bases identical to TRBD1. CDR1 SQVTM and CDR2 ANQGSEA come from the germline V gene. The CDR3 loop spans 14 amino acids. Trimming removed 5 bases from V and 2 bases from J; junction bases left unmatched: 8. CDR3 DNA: TGCAGCGTTTCACCCCCAGGGGGAAACTATGGCTACACCTTC. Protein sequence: CSVSPPGGNYGYTF.

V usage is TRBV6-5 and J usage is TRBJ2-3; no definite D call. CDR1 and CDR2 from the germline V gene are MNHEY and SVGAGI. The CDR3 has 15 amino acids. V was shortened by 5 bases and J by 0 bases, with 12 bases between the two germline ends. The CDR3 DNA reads TGTGCCAGCAGTACCCAGGCGCCAAGCACAGATACGCAGTATTTT. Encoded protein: CASSTQAPSTDTQYF.

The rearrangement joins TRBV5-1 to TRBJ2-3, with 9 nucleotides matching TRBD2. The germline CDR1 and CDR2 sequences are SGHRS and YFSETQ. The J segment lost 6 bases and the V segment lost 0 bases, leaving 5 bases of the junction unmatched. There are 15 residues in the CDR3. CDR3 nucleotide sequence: TGCGCCAGCAGCTTGGTCGCTAGCGGGAAGGATACGCAGTATTTT. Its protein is CASSLVASGKDTQYF. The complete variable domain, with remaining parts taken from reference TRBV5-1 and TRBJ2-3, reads KAGVTQTPRYLIKTRGQQVTLSCSPISGHRSVSWYQQTPGQGLQFLFEYFSETQRNKGNFPGRFSGRQFSNSRSEMNVSTLELGDSALYLCASSLVASGKDTQYFGPGTRLTVL.

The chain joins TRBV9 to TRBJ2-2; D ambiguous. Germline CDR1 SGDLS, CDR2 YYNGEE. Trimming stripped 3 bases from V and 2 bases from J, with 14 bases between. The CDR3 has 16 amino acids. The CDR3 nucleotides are TGTGCCAGCAGCGCCCGGAGCAATTTAAACACCGGGGAGCTGTTTTTT. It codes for CASSARSNLNTGELFF.

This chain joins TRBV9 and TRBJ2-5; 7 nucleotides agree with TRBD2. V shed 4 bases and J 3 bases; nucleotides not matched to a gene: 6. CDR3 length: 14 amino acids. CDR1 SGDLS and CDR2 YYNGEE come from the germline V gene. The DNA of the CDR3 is TGTGCCAGCAGCCCTGGACTAGTAGAAGAGACCCAGTACTTC. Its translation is CASSPGLVEETQYF.

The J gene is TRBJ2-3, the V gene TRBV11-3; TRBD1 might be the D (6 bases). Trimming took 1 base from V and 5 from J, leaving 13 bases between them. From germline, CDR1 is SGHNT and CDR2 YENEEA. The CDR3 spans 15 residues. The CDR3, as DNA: TGTGCCAGCAGCTTAGTCACAGGGAGTGGAGATACGCAGTATTTT. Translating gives CASSLVTGSGDTQYF.

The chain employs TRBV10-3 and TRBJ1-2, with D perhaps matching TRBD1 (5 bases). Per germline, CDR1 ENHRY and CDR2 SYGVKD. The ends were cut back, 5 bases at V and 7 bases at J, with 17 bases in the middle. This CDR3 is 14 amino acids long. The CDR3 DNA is TGTGCCATCAGTAACACCAGCAGGGTAGGTGGCTACACCTTC. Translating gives CAISNTSRVGGYTF.

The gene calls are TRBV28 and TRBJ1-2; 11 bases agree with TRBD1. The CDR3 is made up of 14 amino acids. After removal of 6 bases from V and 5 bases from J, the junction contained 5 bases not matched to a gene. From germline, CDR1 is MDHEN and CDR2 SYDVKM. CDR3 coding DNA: TGTGCCAGCAGAACCGGGACAGGGGGTTATGGCTACACCTTC. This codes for CASRTGTGGYGYTF.